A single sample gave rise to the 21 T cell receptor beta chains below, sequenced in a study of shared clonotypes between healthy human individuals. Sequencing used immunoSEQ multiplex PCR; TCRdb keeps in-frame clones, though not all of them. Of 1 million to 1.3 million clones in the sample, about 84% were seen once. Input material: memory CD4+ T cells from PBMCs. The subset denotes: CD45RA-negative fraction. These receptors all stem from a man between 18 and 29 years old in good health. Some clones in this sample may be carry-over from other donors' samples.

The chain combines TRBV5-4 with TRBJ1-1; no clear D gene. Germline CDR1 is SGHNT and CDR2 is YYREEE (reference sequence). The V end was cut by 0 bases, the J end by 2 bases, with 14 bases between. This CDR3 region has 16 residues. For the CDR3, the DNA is TGTGCCAGCAGCTTGGGATCCAGGCAGGCTAACACTGAAGCTTTCTTT. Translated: CASSLGSRQANTEAFF.

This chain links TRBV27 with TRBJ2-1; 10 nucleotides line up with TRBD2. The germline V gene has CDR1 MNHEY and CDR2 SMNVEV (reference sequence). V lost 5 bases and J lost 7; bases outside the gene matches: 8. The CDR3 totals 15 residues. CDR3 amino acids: CASSSWSSGSNEQFF. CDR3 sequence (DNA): TGTGCCAGCAGTAGCTGGTCTAGCGGGAGTAATGAGCAGTTCTTC.

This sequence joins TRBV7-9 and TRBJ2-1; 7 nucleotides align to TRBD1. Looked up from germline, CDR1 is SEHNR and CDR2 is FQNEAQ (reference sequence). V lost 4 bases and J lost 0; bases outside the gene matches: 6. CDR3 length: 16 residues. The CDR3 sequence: CASSSLQGSSYNEQFF. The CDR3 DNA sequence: TGTGCCAGCAGCTCGCTACAGGGGAGCTCCTACAATGAGCAGTTCTTC.

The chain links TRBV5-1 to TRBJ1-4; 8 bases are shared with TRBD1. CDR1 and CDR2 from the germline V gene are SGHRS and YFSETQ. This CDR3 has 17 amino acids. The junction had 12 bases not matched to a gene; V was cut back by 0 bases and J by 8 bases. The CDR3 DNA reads TGCGCCAGCAGCTTGGAGGGGGCAGGGGGCGCATGGGAAAAACTGTTTTTT. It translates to CASSLEGAGGAWEKLFF.

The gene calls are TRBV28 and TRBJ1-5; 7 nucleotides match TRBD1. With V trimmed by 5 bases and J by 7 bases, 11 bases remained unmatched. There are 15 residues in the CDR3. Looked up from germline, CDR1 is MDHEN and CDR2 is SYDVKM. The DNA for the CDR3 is TGTGCCAGCAGTACACCCTCGACAGGGAGACAGCCCCAGCATTTT. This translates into CASSTPSTGRQPQHF.

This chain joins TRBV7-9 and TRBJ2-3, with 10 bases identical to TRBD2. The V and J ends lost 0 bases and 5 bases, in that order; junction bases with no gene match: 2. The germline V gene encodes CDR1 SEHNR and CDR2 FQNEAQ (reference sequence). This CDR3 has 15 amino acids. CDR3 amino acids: CASSLASSGRDTQYF. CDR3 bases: TGTGCCAGCAGCTTAGCATCTAGCGGGAGAGATACGCAGTATTTT.

The CDR3 sequence is CASSEARESHTQYF. The CDR3 nucleotides are TGTGCCAGCAGTGAAGCGCGAGAGTCGCATACGCAGTATTTT. The genes are TRBV2 and TRBJ2-3; D not resolved. CDR3 length: 14 amino acids. V lost 0 bases and J 7 bases, leaving 11 bases between the germline ends. The germline gives CDR1 SNHLY, CDR2 FYNNEI.

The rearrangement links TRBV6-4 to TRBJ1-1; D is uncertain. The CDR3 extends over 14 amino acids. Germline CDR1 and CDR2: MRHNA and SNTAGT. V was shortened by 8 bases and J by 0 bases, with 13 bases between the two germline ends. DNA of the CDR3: TGTGCCAGCCGGCTAGACCCCATGAACACTGAAGCTTTCTTT. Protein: CASRLDPMNTEAFF.

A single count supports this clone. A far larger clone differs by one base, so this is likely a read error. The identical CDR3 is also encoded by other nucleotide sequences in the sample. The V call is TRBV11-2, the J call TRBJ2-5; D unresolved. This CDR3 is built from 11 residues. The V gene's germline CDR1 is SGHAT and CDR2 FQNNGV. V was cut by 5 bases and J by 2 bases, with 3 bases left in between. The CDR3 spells CASSLQETQYF. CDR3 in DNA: TGTGCCAGCAGCCTACAAGAGACCCAGTACTTC.

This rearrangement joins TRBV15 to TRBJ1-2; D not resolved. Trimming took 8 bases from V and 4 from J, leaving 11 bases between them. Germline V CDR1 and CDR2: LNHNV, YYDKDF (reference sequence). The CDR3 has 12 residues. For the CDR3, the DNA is TGTGCCACCTCGGGGAAGGGCTATGGCTACACCTTC. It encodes CATSGKGYGYTF.

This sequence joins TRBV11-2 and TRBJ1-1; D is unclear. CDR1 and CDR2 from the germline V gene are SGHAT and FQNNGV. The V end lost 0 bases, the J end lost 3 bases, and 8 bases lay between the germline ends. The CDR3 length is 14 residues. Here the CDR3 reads CASSLDAQHTEAFF. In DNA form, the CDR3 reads TGTGCCAGCAGCTTAGATGCCCAGCACACTGAAGCTTTCTTT.

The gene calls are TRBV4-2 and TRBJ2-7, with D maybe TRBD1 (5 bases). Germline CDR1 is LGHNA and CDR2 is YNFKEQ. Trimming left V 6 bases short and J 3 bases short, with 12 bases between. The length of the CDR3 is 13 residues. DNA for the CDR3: TGTGCCAGCAGTTTAGCAGGGAACTACGAGCAGTACTTC. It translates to CASSLAGNYEQYF.

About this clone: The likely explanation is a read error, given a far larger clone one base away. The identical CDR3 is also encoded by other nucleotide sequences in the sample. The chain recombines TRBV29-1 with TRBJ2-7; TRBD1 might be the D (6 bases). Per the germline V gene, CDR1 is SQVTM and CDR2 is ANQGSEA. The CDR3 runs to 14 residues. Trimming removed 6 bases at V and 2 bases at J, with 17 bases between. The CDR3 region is CSVGAGREPYEQYF. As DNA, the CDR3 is TGCAGCGTGGGGGCTGGGCGAGAACCCTACGAGCAGTACTTC.

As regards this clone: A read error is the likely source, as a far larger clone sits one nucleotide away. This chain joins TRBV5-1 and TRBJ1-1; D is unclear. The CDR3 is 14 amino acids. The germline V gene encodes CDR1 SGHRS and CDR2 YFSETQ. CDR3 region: CVSSPTSGNIEAFF. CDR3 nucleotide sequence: TGCGTCAGCAGCCCGACATCGGGGAACATTGAAGCTTTCTTT.

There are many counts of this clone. Here the CDR3 DNA reads TGTGCCAGCAGACAACCCGGCGGGCAGGTGTATGGCTACACCTTC. Amino acid sequence: CASRQPGGQVYGYTF. The chain couples TRBV27 to TRBJ1-2; D is unclear. The germline V gene has CDR1 MNHEY and CDR2 SMNVEV (reference sequence). The V end lost 6 bases, the J end lost 5 bases, and 19 bases lay between the germline ends. CDR3 length equals 15 residues.

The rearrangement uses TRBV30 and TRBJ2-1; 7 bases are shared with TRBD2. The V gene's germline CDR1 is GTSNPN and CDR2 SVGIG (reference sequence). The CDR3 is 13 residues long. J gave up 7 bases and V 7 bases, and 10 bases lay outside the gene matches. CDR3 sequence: CAYGGEKGNEQFF. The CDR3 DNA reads TGTGCCTATGGGGGGGAGAAAGGAAATGAGCAGTTCTTC.

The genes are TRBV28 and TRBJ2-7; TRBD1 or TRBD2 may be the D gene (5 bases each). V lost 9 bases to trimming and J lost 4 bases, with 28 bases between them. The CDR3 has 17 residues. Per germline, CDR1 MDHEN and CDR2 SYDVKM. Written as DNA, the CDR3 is TGTGCCAGTACGGCGGGTCTGGGACCTATTCGGGAATACGAGCAGTACTTC. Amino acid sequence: CASTAGLGPIREYEQYF.

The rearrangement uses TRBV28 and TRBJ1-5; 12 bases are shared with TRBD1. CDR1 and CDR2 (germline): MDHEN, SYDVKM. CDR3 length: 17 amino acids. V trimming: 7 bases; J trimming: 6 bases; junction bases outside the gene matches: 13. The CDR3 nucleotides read TGTGCCAGCAACCCTGGGGGGGGACAGGGGGCGAGTCAGCCCCAGCATTTT. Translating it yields CASNPGGGQGASQPQHF.

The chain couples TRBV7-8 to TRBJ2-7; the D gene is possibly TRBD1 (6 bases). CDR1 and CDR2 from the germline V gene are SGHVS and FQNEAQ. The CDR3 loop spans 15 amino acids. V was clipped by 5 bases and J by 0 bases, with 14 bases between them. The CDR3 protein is CASSGSQGGSYEQYF. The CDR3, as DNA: TGTGCCAGCAGCGGATCACAGGGTGGCTCCTACGAGCAGTACTTC.

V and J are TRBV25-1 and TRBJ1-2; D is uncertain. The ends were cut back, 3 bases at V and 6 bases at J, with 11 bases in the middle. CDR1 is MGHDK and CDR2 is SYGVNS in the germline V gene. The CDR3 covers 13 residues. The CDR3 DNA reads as TGTGCCAGCAGTGAGAGGTTTTTCGATGGCTACACCTTC. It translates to CASSERFFDGYTF.

CDR3 region: CASSVALSSGNTIYF. The CDR3 coding sequence is TGTGCCAGCAGCGTAGCACTGAGCTCTGGAAACACCATATATTTT. The chain has TRBV9 and TRBJ1-3; the D is unclear. From germline, CDR1 is SGDLS and CDR2 YYNGEE. The ends were cut back, 0 bases at V and 0 bases at J, with 7 bases in the middle. This CDR3 region has 15 residues.